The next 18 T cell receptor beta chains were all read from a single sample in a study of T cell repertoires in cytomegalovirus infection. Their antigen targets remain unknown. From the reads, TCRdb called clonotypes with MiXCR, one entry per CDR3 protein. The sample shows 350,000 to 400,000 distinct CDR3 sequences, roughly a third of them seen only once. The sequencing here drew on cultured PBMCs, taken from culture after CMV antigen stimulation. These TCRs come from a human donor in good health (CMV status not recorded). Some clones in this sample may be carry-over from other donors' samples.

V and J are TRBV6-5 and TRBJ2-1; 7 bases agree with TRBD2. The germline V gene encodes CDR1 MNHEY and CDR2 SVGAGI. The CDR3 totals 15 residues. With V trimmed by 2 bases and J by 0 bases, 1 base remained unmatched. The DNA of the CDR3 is TGTGCCAGCAGTTACGCGGGAGCCTCCTACAATGAGCAGTTCTTC. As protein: CASSYAGASYNEQFF.

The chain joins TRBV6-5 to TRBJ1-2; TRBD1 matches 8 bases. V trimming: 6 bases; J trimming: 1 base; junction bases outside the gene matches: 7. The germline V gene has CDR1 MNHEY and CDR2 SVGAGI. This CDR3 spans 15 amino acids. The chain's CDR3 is CASRPTGANNYGYTF. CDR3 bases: TGTGCCAGCAGGCCGACAGGGGCCAATAACTATGGCTACACCTTC.

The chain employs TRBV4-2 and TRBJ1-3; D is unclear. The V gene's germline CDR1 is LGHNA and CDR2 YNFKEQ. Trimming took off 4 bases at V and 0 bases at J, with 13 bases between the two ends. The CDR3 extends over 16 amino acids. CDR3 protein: CASSRSLDDSGNTIYF. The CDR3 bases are TGTGCCAGCAGCCGCTCCTTGGACGACTCTGGAAACACCATATATTTT.

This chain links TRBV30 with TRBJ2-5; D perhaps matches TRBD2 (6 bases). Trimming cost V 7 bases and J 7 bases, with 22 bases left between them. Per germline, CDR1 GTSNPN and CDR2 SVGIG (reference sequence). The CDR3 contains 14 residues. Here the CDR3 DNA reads TGTGCCTACAATAAAGGGCGGGGAGAAGGGACCCAGTACTTC. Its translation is CAYNKGRGEGTQYF.

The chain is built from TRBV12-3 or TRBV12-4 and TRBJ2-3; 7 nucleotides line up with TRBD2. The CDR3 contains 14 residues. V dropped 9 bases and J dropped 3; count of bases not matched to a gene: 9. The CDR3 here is CASHLGGDTDTQYF. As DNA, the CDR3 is TGTGCCAGTCACTTGGGAGGGGATACAGATACGCAGTATTTT.

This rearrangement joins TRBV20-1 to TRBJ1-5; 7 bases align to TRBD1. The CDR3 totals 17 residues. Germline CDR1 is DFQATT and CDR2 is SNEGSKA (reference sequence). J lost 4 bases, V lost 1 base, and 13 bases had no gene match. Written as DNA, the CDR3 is TGCAGTGCTAGAGGGGGTCGATTAAGGGGGCCTAATCAGCCCCAGCATTTT. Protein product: CSARGGRLRGPNQPQHF.

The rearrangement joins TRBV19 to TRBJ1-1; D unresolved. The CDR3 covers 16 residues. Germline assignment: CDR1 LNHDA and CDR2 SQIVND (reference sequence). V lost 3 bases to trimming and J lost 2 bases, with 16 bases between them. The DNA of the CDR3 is TGTGCCAGTAGTATTCCTACTTCGGGGTACAACACTGAAGCTTTCTTT. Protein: CASSIPTSGYNTEAFF.

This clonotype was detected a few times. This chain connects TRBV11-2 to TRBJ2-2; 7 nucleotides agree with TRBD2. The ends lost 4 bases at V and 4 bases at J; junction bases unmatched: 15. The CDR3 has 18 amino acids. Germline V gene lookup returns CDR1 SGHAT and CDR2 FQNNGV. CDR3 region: CASSSKMGSGVGTGELFF. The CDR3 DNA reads TGTGCCAGCAGCTCCAAGATGGGCAGCGGGGTGGGCACCGGGGAGCTGTTTTTT.

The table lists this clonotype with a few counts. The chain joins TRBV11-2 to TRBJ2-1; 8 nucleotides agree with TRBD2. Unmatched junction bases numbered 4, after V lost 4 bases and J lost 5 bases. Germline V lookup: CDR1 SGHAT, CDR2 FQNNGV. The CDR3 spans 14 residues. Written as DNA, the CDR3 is TGTGCCAGCAGCTCGGGACTAGGCAACAATGAGCAGTTCTTC. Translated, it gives CASSSGLGNNEQFF.

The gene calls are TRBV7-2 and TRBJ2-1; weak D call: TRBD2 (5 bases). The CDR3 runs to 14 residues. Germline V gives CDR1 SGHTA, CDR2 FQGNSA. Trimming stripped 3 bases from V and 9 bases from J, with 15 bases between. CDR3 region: CASSFTTIVAEQFF. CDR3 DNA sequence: TGTGCCAGCAGCTTTACGACTATCGTGGCTGAGCAGTTCTTC.

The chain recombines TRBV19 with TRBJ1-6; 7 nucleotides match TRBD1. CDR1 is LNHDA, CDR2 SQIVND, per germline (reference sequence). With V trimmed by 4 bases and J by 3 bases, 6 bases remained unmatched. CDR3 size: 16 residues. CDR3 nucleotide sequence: TGTGCCAGTAGTAGTACAGGGGCGGACTATAATTCACCCCTCCACTTT. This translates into CASSSTGADYNSPLHF. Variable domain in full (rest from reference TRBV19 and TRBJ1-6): DGGITQSPKYLFRKEGQNVTLSCEQNLNHDAMYWYRQDPGQGLRLIYYSQIVNDFQKGDIAEGYSVSREKKESFPLTVTSAQKNPTAFYLCASSSTGADYNSPLHFGNGTRLTVT.

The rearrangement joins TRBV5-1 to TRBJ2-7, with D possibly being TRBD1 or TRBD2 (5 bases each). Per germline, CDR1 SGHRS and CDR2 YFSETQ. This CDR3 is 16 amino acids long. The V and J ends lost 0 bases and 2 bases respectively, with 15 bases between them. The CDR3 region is CASSLGGTVAPYEQYF. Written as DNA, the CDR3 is TGCGCCAGCAGCTTGGGAGGGACCGTTGCGCCCTACGAGCAGTACTTC.

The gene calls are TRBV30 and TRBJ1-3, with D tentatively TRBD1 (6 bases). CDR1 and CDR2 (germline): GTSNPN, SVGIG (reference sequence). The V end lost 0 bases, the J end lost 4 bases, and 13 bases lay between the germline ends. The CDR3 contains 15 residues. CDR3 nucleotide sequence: TGTGCCTGGAGTGTACGGGGGACACTCGGAAACACCATATATTTT. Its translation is CAWSVRGTLGNTIYF.

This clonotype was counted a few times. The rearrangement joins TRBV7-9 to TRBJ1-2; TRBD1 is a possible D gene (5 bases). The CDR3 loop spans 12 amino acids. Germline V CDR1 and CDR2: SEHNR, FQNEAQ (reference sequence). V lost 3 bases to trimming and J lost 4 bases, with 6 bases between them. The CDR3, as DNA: TGTGCCAGCAGCTTTGACAGCTATGGCTACACCTTC. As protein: CASSFDSYGYTF.

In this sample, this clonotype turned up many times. The CDR3 is CASSKTSGSMSGTDTQYF. In DNA form, the CDR3 reads TGTGCCAGCAGCAAGACTAGCGGGAGTATGTCTGGCACAGATACGCAGTATTTT. This rearrangement joins TRBV7-2 to TRBJ2-3; 12 bases align to TRBD2. Germline assignment: CDR1 SGHTA and CDR2 FQGNSA. The length of the CDR3 is 18 residues. With V trimmed by 5 bases and J by 1 base, 10 bases remained unmatched.

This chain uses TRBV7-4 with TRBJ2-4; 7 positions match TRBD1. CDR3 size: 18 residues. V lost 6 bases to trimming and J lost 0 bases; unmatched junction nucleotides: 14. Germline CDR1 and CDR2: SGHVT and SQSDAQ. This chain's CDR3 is CASSPPDRQGEAKNIQYF. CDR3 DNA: TGTGCCAGCAGTCCTCCCGATAGACAGGGAGAAGCCAAAAACATTCAGTACTTC.

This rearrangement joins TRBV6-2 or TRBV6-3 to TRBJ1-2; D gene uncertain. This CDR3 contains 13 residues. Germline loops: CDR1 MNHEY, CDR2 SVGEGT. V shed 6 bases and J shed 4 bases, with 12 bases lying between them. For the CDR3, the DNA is TGTGCCAGCAGCCCTCCTGATGCCTATGGCTACACCTTC. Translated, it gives CASSPPDAYGYTF.

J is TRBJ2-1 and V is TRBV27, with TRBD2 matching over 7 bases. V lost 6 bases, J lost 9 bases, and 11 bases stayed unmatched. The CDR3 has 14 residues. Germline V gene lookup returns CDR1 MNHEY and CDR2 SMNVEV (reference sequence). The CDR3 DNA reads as TGTGCCAGCAGAGAGCGGGGACCCTGGGGTGAGCAGTTCTTC. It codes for CASRERGPWGEQFF.